These T cell receptor beta chains were read from a single sample in a study of blood T cells in healthy people across ages. TCRdb analysed the 5' RACE reads with MiXCR anew, one entry per CDR3 protein. The sample includes some 640,000 distinct CDR3 sequences, 25% to 30% of them seen just once. The sequencing input was blood. The receptors come from a woman of 80 years or more in good health. Each CDR3 is given with its conserved first and last residue. The D gene is left open where the match is weak. Clone size is given for some rows only: seen once, a few or many times, or a class if the clone is expanded.

j_call | clone_size | d_call | v_call | cdr3_nt | cdr3_aa
TRBJ2-7 | many | - | TRBV6-1 | TGTGCCAGCAGTGAGGGGTCAGGGGGACTCTACGAGCAGTACTTC | CASSEGSGGLYEQYF
TRBJ2-5 | many | - | TRBV2 | TGTGCCCGGGGCTCGTCTAGGGCGGGGGAGACCCAGTACTTC | CARGSSRAGETQYF
TRBJ2-7 | - | - | TRBV28 | TGTGCCAGCAGGCCATCCGACGGGGAGCAGTACTTC | CASRPSDGEQYF
TRBJ1-6 | few | - | TRBV14 | TGTGCCAGCAGCCAAGAGGAGGGCACTACCTCCTATAATTCACCCCTCCACTTT | CASSQEEGTTSYNSPLHF
TRBJ2-3 | few | - | TRBV20-1 | TGCAGTGCTAGAGATGATACTCGACCGGGGGATACGCAGTATTTT | CSARDDTRPGDTQYF
TRBJ2-5 | many | TRBD2 | TRBV4-2 | TGTGCCAGCAGCCCCTACAGCGGGGGGGCCCCGGAGACCCAGTACTTC | CASSPYSGGAPETQYF
TRBJ1-2 | once | - | TRBV12-3/TRBV12-4 | TGTGCCAGCAGTGGGCCCGGGACACTAAACTATGGCTACACCTTC | CASSGPGTLNYGYTF
TRBJ2-5 | many | - | TRBV20-1 | TGCAGTGCTAACAGGCAAGAGACCCAGTACTTC | CSANRQETQYF
TRBJ2-1 | many | TRBD2 | TRBV15 | TGTGCCACCAGCAGAGATTTTGGACTAGGCTACAATGAGCAGTTCTTC | CATSRDFGLGYNEQFF
TRBJ2-7 | few | - | TRBV7-6 | TGTGCCAGCAGCTTAATCCAGGTATGGGATGAGCAGTACTTC | CASSLIQVWDEQYF
TRBJ2-1 | many | - | TRBV6-2/TRBV6-3 | TGTGCCAGCAGCCCAAACGTAATGAGCAATGAGCAGTTCTTC | CASSPNVMSNEQFF
TRBJ1-1 | - | - | TRBV20-1 | TGCAGTGCTAGGCGGCAGGGAATGAACACTGAAGCTTTCTTT | CSARRQGMNTEAFF
TRBJ1-1 | - | TRBD1 | TRBV5-1 | TGCGCCAGCAGCATAGGGACAGCGAACACTGAAGCTTTCTTT | CASSIGTANTEAFF
TRBJ2-5 | many | - | TRBV9 | TGTGCCAGCAGCTTATACGTGGGGGCCAGTCAAGAGACCCAGTACTTC | CASSLYVGASQETQYF
TRBJ1-1 | - | - | TRBV7-9 | TGTGCCAGCAGCTTAGTGCGGGCCTCGGGCACTGAAGCTTTCTTT | CASSLVRASGTEAFF
TRBJ1-6 | many | - | TRBV20-1 | TGCAGTGCTGGGCGGGTCGGGGATTTCGCCTATAATTCACCCCTCCACTTT | CSAGRVGDFAYNSPLHF
TRBJ2-1 | many | - | TRBV5-6 | TGTGCCAGCAGCCGGGCGGGGCGGATCAATGAGCAGTTCTTC | CASSRAGRINEQFF
TRBJ2-1 | many | TRBD2 | TRBV7-3 | TGTGCCAGCAGCTTAGGGGTTAGCGGGGGAAACAATGAGCAGTTCTTC | CASSLGVSGGNNEQFF
TRBJ2-3 | many | - | TRBV5-1 | TGCGCCAGCAGCTTGGATTGGCGGGGGCGCACAGATACGCAGTATTTT | CASSLDWRGRTDTQYF
TRBJ2-1 | - | - | TRBV5-1 | TGCGCCAACAGCTTGAACGTCCAAGAGACCCAGTTCTTC | CANSLNVQETQFF
TRBJ2-3 | many | - | TRBV7-3 | TGTGCCAGCAGCTTAGCGCGGCAGGCCGGGGATACGCAGTATTTT | CASSLARQAGDTQYF
TRBJ2-7 | - | - | TRBV6-2/TRBV6-3 | TGTGCCAGCAGCCAAATCATGGGTTACGAGCAGTACTTC | CASSQIMGYEQYF
TRBJ2-7 | - | TRBD2 | TRBV20-1 | TGCAGTGCTAGAGACCCTCGGGAGGCCACCTACGAGCAGTACTTC | CSARDPREATYEQYF
TRBJ2-2 | - | - | TRBV5-1 | TGCGCCAGCAGCTTGAATCAGGGGCCCGGGGAGCTGTTTTTT | CASSLNQGPGELFF
TRBJ1-2 | - | - | TRBV20-1 | TGCAGTGCTAGTTATGGGGGGCTCGGTGGCTACACCTTC | CSASYGGLGGYTF
TRBJ1-2 | many | - | TRBV5-1 | TGCGCCAGCAGCTTGGCGCGTCGGGACGGGGGCTACACCTTC | CASSLARRDGGYTF
TRBJ1-2 | few | - | TRBV29-1 | TGCAGCTTTTGGGGGGCCGGGGGCTACACCTTC | CSFWGAGGYTF
TRBJ2-5 | many | - | TRBV10-3 | TGTGCCATCAGGTGGGGGTTAGAAGAGACCCAGTACTTC | CAIRWGLEETQYF
TRBJ2-5 | many | - | TRBV25-1 | TGTGCCAGCAGTGAAGGGGAGACCCAGTACTTC | CASSEGETQYF
TRBJ2-3 | many | - | TRBV4-3 | TGCGCCAGCAGCCAAGATCCCCAGGGCACGGTAGATACGCAGTATTTT | CASSQDPQGTVDTQYF
TRBJ1-6 | - | - | TRBV25-1 | TGTGCCAGCAGGGGACGGGGGGCAGGTTCACCCCTCCACTTT | CASRGRGAGSPLHF
TRBJ1-2 | once | - | TRBV11-2 | TGTGCCAGCAGCTTGGAAAGACAGGTTTATGGCTACACCTTC | CASSLERQVYGYTF
TRBJ2-3 | - | TRBD1 | TRBV19 | TGTGCCAGTAGTCGGGACAGGGGTATAGATACGCAGTATTTT | CASSRDRGIDTQYF
TRBJ2-7 | - | - | TRBV27 | TGTGCCAGCAAGGGGGGACCCCTGGAATCCTACGAGCAGTACTTC | CASKGGPLESYEQYF
TRBJ2-3 | - | TRBD1 | TRBV4-1 | TGCGCCAGCAGCCAGCGGGACAGGGAAACAGATACGCAGTATTTT | CASSQRDRETDTQYF
TRBJ1-2 | many | - | TRBV6-5 | TGTGCCAGCAGTTACATACGGAACTATGGCTACACCTTC | CASSYIRNYGYTF
TRBJ1-2 | - | - | TRBV5-4 | TGTGCCAGCAGCTTGGAGGGACGGACTAAAGGCTGCACCTTC | CASSLEGRTKGCTF
TRBJ1-1 | few | - | TRBV28 | TGTGCCAGCAGTTTAGAAGGGGCGCTCCCTGAAGCTTTCTTT | CASSLEGALPEAFF
TRBJ2-5 | many | TRBD1 | TRBV6-5 | TGCGCCAGCAGCCGGGACAGGGGTGAGACCCAGTACTTC | CASSRDRGETQYF
TRBJ2-5 | many | TRBD1 | TRBV25-1 | TGTGCCAGCAGTGCTGACACGGGACAGGGAGGGGAGACCCAGTACTTC | CASSADTGQGGETQYF
TRBJ1-1 | once | - | TRBV4-2 | TGTGCCAGCAGCCAAGAATTACGGGAGACTGAAGCTTTCTTT | CASSQELRETEAFF
TRBJ1-2 | many | - | TRBV6-2/TRBV6-3 | TGTGCCAGCAGTTCGGACAGCCGGAATGGCTACACCTTC | CASSSDSRNGYTF
TRBJ1-5 | many | - | TRBV5-1 | TGCGCCAGCAGCCAGGGCCAAGGAGGTCAGCCCCAGCATTTT | CASSQGQGGQPQHF
TRBJ1-6 | many | TRBD1 | TRBV20-1 | TGCAGTGCTAGAGATCGGGGCAGGGGGCTCGATTCACCCCTCCACTTT | CSARDRGRGLDSPLHF
TRBJ1-5 | - | - | TRBV27 | TGTGCCAGCAGTCGGTACCAGCCCCAGCATTTT | CASSRYQPQHF
TRBJ2-7 | - | TRBD1 | TRBV6-5 | TGTGCCAGCAGTTCCCGGGACAGGGATCATCTAGGCTCCTACGAGCAGTACTTC | CASSSRDRDHLGSYEQYF
TRBJ1-2 | many | - | TRBV12-3/TRBV12-4 | TGTGCCAGCAGTCCGGACGGCTTTAACTATGGCTACACCTTC | CASSPDGFNYGYTF
TRBJ2-5 | many | TRBD1 | TRBV20-1 | TGCAGTGCTAGAGACGCAGACAGGGCCCAAGAGACCCAGTACTTC | CSARDADRAQETQYF
TRBJ2-7 | many | - | TRBV9 | TGTGCCAGCAGCGTAGGTGGGACGCGGTACGAGCAGTACTTC | CASSVGGTRYEQYF
TRBJ2-5 | few | - | TRBV7-2 | TGTGCCAGCAGCTTACCTTTCGTAGGGGCGAGGAGCAATGAGCAGTACTTC | CASSLPFVGARSNEQYF
TRBJ2-1 | many | - | TRBV18 | TGTGCCAGCAGCTTAGGCAATGAGCAGTTCTTC | CASSLGNEQFF
TRBJ2-3 | - | TRBD2 | TRBV12-3/TRBV12-4 | TGTGCCAGCAGCTTAGCGTTGGGGGGGTTCACAGATACGCAGTATTTT | CASSLALGGFTDTQYF
TRBJ2-5 | - | - | TRBV20-1 | TGCAGTGCCGCGCTAGGCACCGAAGAGACCCAGTACTTC | CSAALGTEETQYF
TRBJ1-2 | many | TRBD1 | TRBV5-1 | TGCGCCAGCAGCATGGGGACAGGGCAAGGCTACACCTTC | CASSMGTGQGYTF
TRBJ1-2 | many | - | TRBV20-1 | TGCAGTGCTAGAAGCCAGGGTACTAACTATGGCTACACCTTC | CSARSQGTNYGYTF
TRBJ2-2 | many | - | TRBV12-3/TRBV12-4 | TGTGCCAGCAGTTCCTTTGTCGGGGCGAACACCGGGGAGCTGTTTTTT | CASSSFVGANTGELFF
TRBJ1-6 | few | - | TRBV2 | TGTGCCAGCAGTGACAGTATAGATTCACCCCTCCACTTT | CASSDSIDSPLHF
TRBJ2-2 | - | - | TRBV30 | TGTGCCTGGACAGGGGACACCGGGGAGCTGTTTTTT | CAWTGDTGELFF
TRBJ1-1 | - | - | TRBV18 | TGTGCCAGCTCTCCAACCAGACAGACAAACACTGAAGCTTTCTTT | CASSPTRQTNTEAFF